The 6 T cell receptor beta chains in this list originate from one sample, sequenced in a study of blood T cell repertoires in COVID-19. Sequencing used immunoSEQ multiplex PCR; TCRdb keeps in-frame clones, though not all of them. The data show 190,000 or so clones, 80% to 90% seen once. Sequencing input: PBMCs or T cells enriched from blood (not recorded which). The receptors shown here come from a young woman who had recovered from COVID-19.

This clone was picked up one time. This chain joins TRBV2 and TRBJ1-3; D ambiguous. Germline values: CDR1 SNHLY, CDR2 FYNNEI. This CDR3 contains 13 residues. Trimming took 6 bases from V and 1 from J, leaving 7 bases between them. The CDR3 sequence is CASSDESGNTIYF. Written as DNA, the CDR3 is TGTGCCAGCAGCGATGAGTCTGGAAACACCATATATTTT.

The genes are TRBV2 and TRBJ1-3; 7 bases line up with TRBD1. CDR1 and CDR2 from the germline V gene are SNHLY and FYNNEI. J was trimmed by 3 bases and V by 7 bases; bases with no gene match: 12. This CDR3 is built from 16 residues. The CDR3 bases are TGTGCCAGCATCCTCCACAGGGGTTCGGATGGAAACACCATATATTTT. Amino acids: CASILHRGSDGNTIYF.

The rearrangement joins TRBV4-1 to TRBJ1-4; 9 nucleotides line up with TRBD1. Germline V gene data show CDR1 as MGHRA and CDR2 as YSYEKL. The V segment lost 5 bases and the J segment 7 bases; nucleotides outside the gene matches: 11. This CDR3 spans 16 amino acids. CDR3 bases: TGCGCCAGCAGCTTGGACCCGGGACAGGGAGGTGAAAAACTGTTTTTT. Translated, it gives CASSLDPGQGGEKLFF.

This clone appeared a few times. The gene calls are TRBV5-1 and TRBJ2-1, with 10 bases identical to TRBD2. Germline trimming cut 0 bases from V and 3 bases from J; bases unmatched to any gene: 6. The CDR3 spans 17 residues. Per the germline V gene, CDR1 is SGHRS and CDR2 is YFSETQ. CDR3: CASSLVLAGDLYNEQFF. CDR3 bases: TGCGCCAGCAGCTTGGTCCTAGCGGGGGACCTCTACAATGAGCAGTTCTTC.

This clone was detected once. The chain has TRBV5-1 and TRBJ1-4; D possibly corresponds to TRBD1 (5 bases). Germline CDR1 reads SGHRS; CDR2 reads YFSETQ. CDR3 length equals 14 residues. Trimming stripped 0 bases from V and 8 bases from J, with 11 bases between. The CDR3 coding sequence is TGCGCCAGCAGCTTGGAGGCCCGGGGGGAAAAACTGTTTTTT. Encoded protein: CASSLEARGEKLFF.

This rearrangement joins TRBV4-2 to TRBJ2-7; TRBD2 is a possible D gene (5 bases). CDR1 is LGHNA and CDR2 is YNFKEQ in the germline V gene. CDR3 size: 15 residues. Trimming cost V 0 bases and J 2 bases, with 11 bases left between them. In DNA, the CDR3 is TGTGCCAGCAGCCAAGATCCGGGGTCTACCTACGAGCAGTACTTC. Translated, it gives CASSQDPGSTYEQYF.